This T cell receptor beta chain derives from a study of OX40 agonist ivuxolimab in advanced cancers. Whole-study context: Those enrolled were about 80% male, with a mean age of around 60 years and ages from about 20 to 90. Study observations and caveats: CD4+ and CD8+ T cells in blood underwent clonal expansion by week 6 at 0.1 to 3.0 mg/kg.

Method: immunoSEQ multiplex PCR; TCRdb's copy keeps in-frame clones and lacks some. The table records about 100,000 clones, around 91% of them present only once. The CDR3 length is 15 residues. Trimming removed 1 base from V and 5 bases from J; junction bases left unmatched: 6. Germline V gives CDR1 SGHNT, CDR2 YENEEA. A note on this clone: Its antigen is not identified.

This chain joins TRBV11-3 and TRBJ2-5, with TRBD2 matching 8 bases. This clonotype was sampled from an adult with an advanced solid tumor such as melanoma, head and neck, liver or kidney cancer. The specimen comprised CD4+ or CD8+ T cells sorted from blood, sampled in a trial of the OX40 agonist ivuxolimab. The CDR3 sequence is CASSLGLAGEETQYF. Here the CDR3 DNA reads TGTGCCAGCAGCTTAGGGCTAGCGGGCGAGGAGACCCAGTACTTC. The complete variable domain, with remaining parts taken from reference TRBV11-3 and TRBJ2-5, reads EAGVVQSPRYKIIEKKQPVAFWCNPISGHNTLYWYLQNLGQGPELLIRYENEEAVDDSQLPKDRFSAERLKGVDSTLKIQPAELGDSAVYLCASSLGLAGEETQYFGPGTRLLVL.